Below are 27 T cell receptor beta chains sequenced from a single sample in a study of a mutant IDH1 vaccine in newly diagnosed glioma. Libraries were prepared by immunoSEQ multiplex PCR; TCRdb keeps only in-frame clonotypes and omits some of them. This sample has about 68,000 clones, with roughly 78% found just once. Sample time point: baseline, week 1 (first vaccination visit). Specified treatment: pre-vaccination baseline after standard-of-care therapy. The starting material was PBMCs, obtained from a glioma patient treated with radiotherapy, temozolomide or both. These receptors were obtained from a man aged 50 to 59 with glioma.

The chain couples TRBV4-1 to TRBJ1-5, with a tentative D call TRBD1 (6 bases). Between the trimmed V and J ends, which lost 2 bases and 2 bases, there was a span of 13 bases. Looked up from germline, CDR1 is MGHRA and CDR2 is YSYEKL. The CDR3 length is 16 residues. The CDR3 region is CASSQQQGRGNQPQHF. CDR3 coding DNA: TGCGCCAGCAGCCAACAACAGGGCAGGGGCAATCAGCCCCAGCATTTT.

The chain recombines TRBV4-2 with TRBJ2-7, with TRBD2 matching over 16 bases. The CDR3 consists of 17 residues. The trim removed 4 bases at V and 3 bases at J, leaving 6 bases unmatched. Germline V gene sequence: CDR1 LGHNA, CDR2 YNFKEQ. The CDR3 region is CASSPGLAGGRNYEQYF. The CDR3 DNA follows: TGTGCCAGCAGCCCGGGACTAGCGGGGGGGCGGAACTACGAGCAGTACTTC.

The chain couples TRBV7-9 to TRBJ1-1; perhaps TRBD1 as D (6 bases). The CDR3 consists of 14 residues. Trimming pared 6 bases from V and 6 bases from J, leaving 17 bases between. Germline CDR1 SEHNR, CDR2 FQNEAQ (reference sequence). The CDR3 is CASSRKGGKAEAFF. CDR3 nucleotides: TGTGCCAGCAGTCGTAAAGGGGGAAAAGCTGAAGCTTTCTTT.

The rearrangement uses TRBV29-1 and TRBJ2-5; a possible D gene is TRBD2 (5 bases). CDR3 length: 14 amino acids. Germline CDR1 SQVTM, CDR2 ANQGSEA. Trimming pared 8 bases from V and 5 bases from J, leaving 21 bases between. CDR3 in amino acids: CSTGVQKMEETQYF. In DNA, the CDR3 is TGCAGCACCGGGGTGCAAAAAATGGAGGAGACCCAGTACTTC.

This sequence joins TRBV9 and TRBJ1-4; possibly TRBD1 for D (5 bases). V shed 3 bases and J shed 8 bases, with 11 bases lying between them. The germline gives CDR1 SGDLS, CDR2 YYNGEE. The CDR3 totals 13 residues. The CDR3 nucleotides are TGTGCCAGCAGCGGTGACAGAAGGGAAAAACTGTTTTTT. Translated: CASSGDRREKLFF.

The chain is built from TRBV2 and TRBJ2-5; 7 bases are a match to TRBD1. Looked up from germline, CDR1 is SNHLY and CDR2 is FYNNEI. The CDR3 consists of 13 residues. V trimming: 5 bases; J trimming: 9 bases; junction bases outside the gene matches: 9. The CDR3 DNA is TGTGCCAGCAGTCGGGACAGTTCCTTATCCCAGTACTTC. Protein sequence: CASSRDSSLSQYF. Filled out from reference TRBV2 and TRBJ2-5, the complete variable domain reads EPEVTQTPSHQVTQMGQEVILRCVPISNHLYFYWYRQILGQKVEFLVSFYNNEISEKSEIFDDQFSVERPDGSNFTLKIRSTKLEDSAMYFCASSRDSSLSQYFGPGTRLLVL.

This rearrangement joins TRBV30 to TRBJ2-3; possible D gene TRBD2, 6 bases. Germline V gives CDR1 GTSNPN, CDR2 SVGIG (reference sequence). The CDR3 is 14 residues long. V lost 0 bases and J 11 bases, leaving 18 bases between the germline ends. This CDR3 reads CAWSVKGLFGGQYF. The CDR3, as DNA: TGTGCCTGGAGTGTGAAAGGACTCTTCGGGGGGCAGTATTTT. The full variable domain, in which reference TRBV30 and TRBJ2-3 provide the parts outside the CDR3, is SQTIHQWPATLVQPVGSPLSLECTVEGTSNPNLYWYRQAAGRGLQLLFYSVGIGQISSEVPQNLSASRPQDRQFILSSKKLLLSDSGFYLCAWSVKGLFGGQYFGPGTRLTVL.

This rearrangement joins TRBV7-2 to TRBJ1-3; D not resolved. Trimming removed 1 base at V and 4 bases at J, with 11 bases between. Germline V gene sequence: CDR1 SGHTA, CDR2 FQGNSA. The CDR3 loop spans 15 amino acids. The CDR3 DNA sequence: TGTGCCAGCAGCTTAGTTCCTACGACCGGAAACACCATATATTTT. Amino acids: CASSLVPTTGNTIYF.

V is TRBV5-5 and J is TRBJ1-2; no firm D call. CDR3 size: 15 residues. From germline, CDR1 is SGHKS and CDR2 YYEKEE (reference sequence). V lost 0 bases, J lost 0 bases, and 9 bases lay in between. In DNA, the CDR3 is TGTGCCAGCAGCTTGGGAGCGGCTTCTAACTATGGCTACACCTTC. Encoded protein: CASSLGAASNYGYTF. The whole variable domain, filled in from reference TRBV5-5 and TRBJ1-2, reads DAGVTQSPTHLIKTRGQQVTLRCSPISGHKSVSWYQQVLGQGPQFIFQYYEKEERGRGNFPDRFSARQFPNYSSELNVNALLLGDSALYLCASSLGAASNYGYTFGSGTRLTVV.

The CDR3 sequence: CASSANREFGQYF. CDR3 DNA sequence: TGTGCCAGCAGTGCTAACCGCGAATTCGGGCAGTACTTC. This chain links TRBV2 with TRBJ2-7; D uncertain. CDR1 is SNHLY and CDR2 is FYNNEI in the germline V gene. This CDR3 spans 13 amino acids. V lost 4 bases and J 9 bases, leaving 16 bases between the germline ends.

The chain uses TRBV5-5 and TRBJ1-5; no clear D gene. Trimming took 1 base from V and 5 from J, leaving 13 bases between them. There are 15 residues in the CDR3. From germline, CDR1 is SGHKS and CDR2 YYEKEE (reference sequence). The CDR3 protein is CASSLYYPTDQPQHF. CDR3 DNA sequence: TGTGCCAGCAGCTTGTATTACCCGACCGATCAGCCCCAGCATTTT. Full variable domain (outside the CDR3, taken from reference TRBV5-5 and TRBJ1-5): DAGVTQSPTHLIKTRGQQVTLRCSPISGHKSVSWYQQVLGQGPQFIFQYYEKEERGRGNFPDRFSARQFPNYSSELNVNALLLGDSALYLCASSLYYPTDQPQHFGDGTRLSIL.

The rearrangement uses TRBV2 and TRBJ1-1; possibly TRBD1 for D (6 bases). Trimming left V 4 bases short and J 13 bases short, with 13 bases between. This CDR3 comprises 11 residues. The germline V gene has CDR1 SNHLY and CDR2 FYNNEI. CDR3 protein: CASSADRNGFF. Here the CDR3 DNA reads TGTGCCAGCAGTGCCGACAGGAACGGTTTCTTT.

The rearrangement uses TRBV5-4 and TRBJ2-5, with D tentatively TRBD1 or TRBD2 (5 bases each). The germline V gene encodes CDR1 SGHNT and CDR2 YYREEE (reference sequence). Trimming took 5 bases from V and 9 from J, leaving 17 bases between them. The CDR3 contains 13 residues. DNA for the CDR3: TGTGCCAGCAGTTCCGGGACGGTCCCTTCCCAGTACTTC. Its protein is CASSSGTVPSQYF. The full variable domain, rest sourced from reference TRBV5-4 and TRBJ2-5, is ETGVTQSPTHLIKTRGQQVTLRCSSQSGHNTVSWYQQALGQGPQFIFQYYREEENGRGNFPPRFSGLQFPNYSSELNVNALELDDSALYLCASSSGTVPSQYFGPGTRLLVL.

J is TRBJ2-6 and V is TRBV6-5; TRBD1 might be the D (6 bases). The V and J ends lost 7 bases and 6 bases respectively, with 10 bases between them. Germline V CDR1 and CDR2: MNHEY, SVGAGI. CDR3 size: 13 residues. For the CDR3, the DNA is TGTGCCAGCACTGGGGGCTCGGCCAACGTCCTGACTTTC. This gives the protein CASTGGSANVLTF.

This clone was detected a few times. V is TRBV6-5 and J is TRBJ2-7; a possible D gene is TRBD2 (7 bases). Trimming cost V 2 bases and J 7 bases, with 15 bases left between them. CDR1 and CDR2 from the germline V gene are MNHEY and SVGAGI. The CDR3 has 14 residues. The CDR3 sequence is CASSYGGAGREQYF. The CDR3 DNA reads TGTGCCAGCAGTTACGGGGGGGCGGGGCGTGAGCAGTACTTC.

This chain uses TRBV19 with TRBJ1-2; D is unclear. This CDR3 has 12 residues. V lost 4 bases and J lost 1, with 4 bases in between. Germline V gene sequence: CDR1 LNHDA, CDR2 SQIVND (reference sequence). Here the CDR3 reads CASSTINYGYTF. CDR3 DNA sequence: TGTGCCAGTAGTACTATTAACTATGGCTACACCTTC.

This clone appeared a single time. The chain combines TRBV19 with TRBJ1-1; 10 bases match TRBD1. The germline V gene encodes CDR1 LNHDA and CDR2 SQIVND (reference sequence). The V and J ends lost 9 bases and 9 bases, in that order; junction bases with no gene match: 10. This CDR3 is built from 13 residues. CDR3 sequence: CASASGQGNQAFF. The CDR3 DNA sequence: TGTGCCAGCGCCTCGGGACAGGGGAACCAAGCTTTCTTT.

The chain carries TRBV4-2 and TRBJ2-7; D not certain. The germline V gene encodes CDR1 LGHNA and CDR2 YNFKEQ. V lost 0 bases and J 3 bases, leaving 9 bases between the germline ends. The CDR3 is 14 residues long. CDR3 nucleotides: TGTGCCAGCAGCCAAGAAGGGCGGAACTACGAGCAGTACTTC. It specifies CASSQEGRNYEQYF.

The chain couples TRBV19 to TRBJ2-5; 8 bases agree with TRBD2. The germline gives CDR1 LNHDA, CDR2 SQIVND (reference sequence). Unmatched junction bases numbered 7, after V lost 5 bases and J lost 5 bases. CDR3 size: 14 residues. CDR3 protein: CASSWSGGAETQYF. CDR3 in DNA: TGTGCCAGTAGTTGGTCCGGGGGGGCTGAGACCCAGTACTTC.

V and J are TRBV18 and TRBJ1-1; D is unresolved. The CDR3 extends over 12 amino acids. CDR1 is KGHSH and CDR2 is LQKENI in the germline V gene. V was pared by 3 bases and J by 12 bases, with 14 bases between. CDR3 nucleotides: TGTGCCAGCTCACCCTCGGACGGCGAGTCTTTCTTT. Its translation: CASSPSDGESFF.

The gene calls are TRBV5-4 and TRBJ2-1; possible D gene TRBD1, 6 bases. This CDR3 contains 15 residues. Trimming left V 0 bases short and J 4 bases short, with 11 bases between. Germline-derived CDR1 and CDR2 are SGHNT and YYREEE (reference sequence). CDR3 sequence reads: CASSLGTVGYNEQFF. CDR3 in DNA: TGTGCCAGCAGCTTGGGGACAGTGGGTTACAATGAGCAGTTCTTC.

The chain uses TRBV9 and TRBJ2-5; D unclear. The germline gives CDR1 SGDLS, CDR2 YYNGEE. The CDR3 sequence is 13 residues long. Trimming took 2 bases from V and 6 from J, leaving 11 bases between them. CDR3 region: CASSVGGLQTQYF. CDR3 in DNA: TGTGCCAGCAGCGTGGGTGGATTGCAGACCCAGTACTTC.

Here the CDR3 reads CASSQTENTGELFF. The CDR3 DNA reads as TGCGCCAGCAGCCAAACCGAGAACACCGGGGAGCTGTTTTTT. This sequence joins TRBV4-1 and TRBJ2-2; no clear D. The CDR3 runs 14 residues. Germline V lookup: CDR1 MGHRA, CDR2 YSYEKL. Trimming left V 2 bases short and J 1 base short, with 5 bases between.

The chain links TRBV5-8 to TRBJ1-1; no definite D call. Per the germline V gene, CDR1 is SGHTS and CDR2 is YDEGEE. V dropped 4 bases and J dropped 1 base, with 17 bases sitting between them. The CDR3 has 16 residues. CDR3 DNA sequence: TGTGCCAGCAGCCACAAGAGCTCCTGGAAGAACACTGAAGCTTTCTTT. Its protein is CASSHKSSWKNTEAFF.

This sequence joins TRBV5-6 and TRBJ2-3; 7 nucleotides line up with TRBD1. This CDR3 contains 15 residues. The V gene's germline CDR1 is SGHDT and CDR2 YYEEEE. J gave up 2 bases and V 3 bases, and 6 bases lay outside the gene matches. This CDR3 reads CASSSLGQLTDTQYF. DNA of the CDR3: TGTGCCAGCAGCTCATTGGGACAGCTCACAGATACGCAGTATTTT.

The V gene is TRBV9, the J gene TRBJ2-5, with 7 positions matching TRBD2. There are 15 residues in the CDR3. The germline V gene encodes CDR1 SGDLS and CDR2 YYNGEE. The V gene end was trimmed by 4 bases and the J gene end by 5 bases; junction bases not matched to a gene: 11. The CDR3 sequence: CASSPSAGSSETQYF. CDR3 DNA: TGTGCCAGCAGCCCCTCAGCGGGATCGTCGGAGACCCAGTACTTC.

The chain carries TRBV4-1 and TRBJ2-7, with no clear D. Trimming cost V 1 base and J 0 bases, with 7 bases left between them. CDR1 and CDR2 (germline): MGHRA, YSYEKL. The CDR3 length is 14 residues. CDR3 sequence: CASSQVPSSYEQYF. The CDR3 nucleotides read TGCGCCAGCAGCCAAGTCCCTTCCTCCTACGAGCAGTACTTC.